The rows below give T cell receptor beta chains drawn from one sample of a study of OX40 agonist ivuxolimab in advanced cancers. Generated by immunoSEQ multiplex PCR, the TCRdb table keeps only in-frame clones and is missing some. The table has more than 85,000 clones, roughly nine tenths seen once. The sample here was CD4+ or CD8+ T cells sorted from blood, taken in a trial of the OX40 agonist ivuxolimab. The origin of the receptors is an adult with an advanced solid tumor such as melanoma, head and neck, liver or kidney cancer. Both conserved end residues are part of each CDR3. The order of the fields is CDR3 length, V gene, CDR3 protein.

CDR3 length: 14
V gene: TRBV7-9
CDR3 protein: CASSLDGKGRPQHF

CDR3 length: 17
V gene: TRBV7-2
CDR3 protein: CASSYRLSGNPTYEQYF

CDR3 length: 17
V gene: TRBV5-1
CDR3 protein: CASSSRTGGPMNTEAFF

CDR3 length: 15
V gene: TRBV7-9
CDR3 protein: CASSPLFPAGETQYF

CDR3 length: 15
V gene: TRBV7-9
CDR3 protein: CASSLPGTGANVLTF

CDR3 length: 18
V gene: TRBV27
CDR3 protein: CASSLGTSESSSYNEQFF

CDR3 length: 10
V gene: TRBV29-1
CDR3 protein: CSVASDTQYF

CDR3 length: 12
V gene: TRBV5-6
CDR3 protein: CASSSFNQPQHF

CDR3 length: 16
V gene: TRBV9
CDR3 protein: CASSVDQGRATGELFF

CDR3 length: 16
V gene: TRBV5-4
CDR3 protein: CASSPGTSGNQETQYF

CDR3 length: 15
V gene: TRBV9
CDR3 protein: CASTKGGAQSHEQFF

CDR3 length: 16
V gene: TRBV7-6
CDR3 protein: CASSFLASGGYNEQFF

CDR3 length: 14
V gene: TRBV2
CDR3 protein: CASRYDRGRFEQFF

CDR3 length: 16
V gene: TRBV10-2
CDR3 protein: CASSESRTGGNYGYTF

CDR3 length: 14
V gene: TRBV2
CDR3 protein: CASSEWAPTDTQYF

CDR3 length: 17
V gene: TRBV19
CDR3 protein: CASSNTWTRGGINEQFF

CDR3 length: 14
V gene: TRBV6-5
CDR3 protein: CASSEDRVLMEQYF

CDR3 length: 16
V gene: TRBV5-1
CDR3 protein: CASSLEPGQGASGYTF

CDR3 length: 16
V gene: TRBV19
CDR3 protein: CASSIPAGRANYGYTF

CDR3 length: 16
V gene: TRBV6-1
CDR3 protein: CASSERGQGVNYGYTF

CDR3 length: 13
V gene: TRBV29-1
CDR3 protein: CSVVQGGTDTQYF

CDR3 length: 11
V gene: TRBV10-2
CDR3 protein: CASSEAALQFF

CDR3 length: 14
V gene: TRBV30
CDR3 protein: CAWSSARAHNEQFF

CDR3 length: 13
V gene: TRBV9
CDR3 protein: CASSAGRISTQYF

CDR3 length: 15
V gene: TRBV7-9
CDR3 protein: CASSQRLAGEETQYF

CDR3 length: 14
V gene: TRBV28
CDR3 protein: CASSLWTGYYGYTF

CDR3 length: 14
V gene: TRBV5-1
CDR3 protein: CASSLWGTGNTIYF

CDR3 length: 15
V gene: TRBV7-6
CDR3 protein: CASSLGGVSYNEQFF

CDR3 length: 12
V gene: TRBV28
CDR3 protein: CASSSDRGQQYF

CDR3 length: 15
V gene: TRBV11-2
CDR3 protein: CASSLDLGGPYEQYF

CDR3 length: 15
V gene: TRBV4-3
CDR3 protein: CASSHRDRVSNEQFF

CDR3 length: 13
V gene: TRBV7-2
CDR3 protein: CASSLARGDTQYF

CDR3 length: 15
V gene: TRBV9
CDR3 protein: CASSVGQGDVNIQYF

CDR3 length: 13
V gene: TRBV7-9
CDR3 protein: CASSQGRTGEQFF

CDR3 length: 19
V gene: TRBV28
CDR3 protein: CASSTILGLAGGPGNEQFF

CDR3 length: 15
V gene: TRBV27
CDR3 protein: CASSRLAGQSYEQYF

CDR3 length: 15
V gene: TRBV7-9
CDR3 protein: CASSSGGMKQETQYF

CDR3 length: 17
V gene: TRBV7-8
CDR3 protein: CASSLAVGSGSPDTQYF

CDR3 length: 11
V gene: TRBV20-1
CDR3 protein: CSTSILGEGFF

CDR3 length: 15
V gene: TRBV18
CDR3 protein: CASSLASLGSNEQFF

CDR3 length: 16
V gene: TRBV19
CDR3 protein: CASTPRGQIFNQPQHF

CDR3 length: 15
V gene: TRBV7-8
CDR3 protein: CASSLVILRNNEQFF

CDR3 length: 11
V gene: TRBV28
CDR3 protein: CASSLNQPQHF

CDR3 length: 14
V gene: TRBV28
CDR3 protein: CASSFQRETYEQYF

CDR3 length: 14
V gene: TRBV7-2
CDR3 protein: CASSLSSGADTQYF

CDR3 length: 17
V gene: TRBV4-1
CDR3 protein: CASSQDGVAGVTGELFF

CDR3 length: 14
V gene: TRBV28
CDR3 protein: CASSLVGGRLGYTF

CDR3 length: 17
V gene: TRBV11-3
CDR3 protein: CASSQGGVWEGLNEQFF